What follows are 19 T cell receptor beta chains derived from one specimen sequenced in a study of cytotoxic CD8 clonotypes in ibrutinib-treated CLL. This table comes from immunoSEQ multiplex PCR, and its TCRdb copy is limited to in-frame clones, with some not included. The sample lists fewer than 35,000 clones, 69% occurring once. This specimen consisted of PBMCs, obtained after 24 months of ibrutinib treatment. The receptors shown here come from a human donor with chronic lymphocytic leukemia.

This clone was counted between two and nine times. CDR3 region: CASSDRHRGGEAFF. Written as DNA, the CDR3 is TGCGCCAGCAGTGATCGACACAGGGGTGGTGAAGCTTTCTTT. The rearrangement joins TRBV10-1 to TRBJ1-1; 7 nucleotides agree with TRBD1. Germline values: CDR1 WNHNN, CDR2 SYGVQD (reference sequence). The CDR3 consists of 14 residues. V gave up 3 bases and J gave up 7 bases; unmatched junction bases: 8.

The chain recombines TRBV21-1 with TRBJ2-7; the table's D call, TRBD1, was not checked against the DNA. TRBV21-1 is a documented pseudogene. The CDR3 loop spans 16 amino acids. CDR3 coding DNA: TGTGCCAGCAGCAAAGCGAAGGGGGTTAGGCAAAGAGAGCAGTACTTC. Residues: CASSKAKGVRQREQYF.

The gene calls are TRBV4-3 and TRBJ2-3; TRBD2 matches 15 bases. V lost 4 bases, J lost 6 bases, and 14 bases stayed unmatched. Per germline, CDR1 LGHNA and CDR2 YSLEER. This CDR3 comprises 19 residues. For the CDR3, the DNA is TGCGCCAGCAGCCTACGCCAGGAAGGACTAGCGGGGGGGCGGGATACGCAGTATTTT. This translates into CASSLRQEGLAGGRDTQYF.

This clone was recorded a few times. The rearrangement joins TRBV2 to TRBJ2-7; no reliable D call. Germline values: CDR1 SNHLY, CDR2 FYNNEI. V dropped 5 bases and J dropped 2 bases, with 7 bases sitting between them. CDR3 length equals 12 residues. CDR3 amino acids: CASSWGTYEQYF. For the CDR3, the DNA is TGTGCCAGCAGTTGGGGTACCTACGAGCAGTACTTC.

The genes are TRBV6-5 and TRBJ1-5; 9 bases are a match to TRBD1. CDR3 size: 15 residues. Trimming cost V 5 bases and J 4 bases; bases outside gene matches: 6. Germline CDR1 and CDR2: MNHEY and SVGAGI. The CDR3 loop is CASSRTGGGNQPQHF. CDR3 DNA: TGTGCCAGCAGTAGAACAGGGGGCGGTAATCAGCCCCAGCATTTT.

This clone has a handful of counts. The gene calls are TRBV10-3 and TRBJ1-5, with a weak D call TRBD1 (5 bases). The CDR3 runs to 14 residues. Germline values: CDR1 ENHRY, CDR2 SYGVKD. V was cut by 8 bases and J by 1 base, with 12 bases left in between. The CDR3 region has the DNA TGTGCCATCGGGGGGTCCGGCAGCAATCAGCCCCAGCATTTT. It encodes CAIGGSGSNQPQHF.

The chain joins TRBV6-1 to TRBJ1-3; D gene unclear. Germline V gene lookup returns CDR1 MNHNS and CDR2 SASEGT. V was cut by 3 bases and J by 5 bases, with 11 bases left in between. The CDR3 has 14 amino acids. The CDR3 is CASSDGRTRNTIYF. The CDR3 coding sequence is TGTGCCAGCAGTGACGGCAGGACCCGAAACACCATATATTTT.

The V gene is TRBV9, the J gene TRBJ2-7, with TRBD1 identical over 7 bases. The CDR3 is 16 amino acids. The germline V gene encodes CDR1 SGDLS and CDR2 YYNGEE. V dropped 3 bases and J dropped 3; count of bases not matched to a gene: 12. CDR3 region: CASSATTGVLSYEQYF. Here the CDR3 DNA reads TGTGCCAGCAGCGCGACCACAGGGGTTCTGAGCTACGAGCAGTACTTC.

This clone was detected a few times. The V call is TRBV9, the J call TRBJ2-3, with D maybe TRBD2 (5 bases). Trimming took 0 bases from V and 6 from J, leaving 14 bases between them. The CDR3 consists of 15 residues. The germline V gene has CDR1 SGDLS and CDR2 YYNGEE. The CDR3 reads CASSVDGRGRDTQYF. For the CDR3, the DNA is TGTGCCAGCAGCGTAGACGGTCGGGGTCGCGATACGCAGTATTTT.

This clone has only one observation. The CDR3 sequence is CAWSVLEKLFF. CDR3 nucleotides: TGTGCCTGGAGTGTACTTGAAAAACTGTTTTTT. The chain has TRBV30 and TRBJ1-4; no clear D. The CDR3 runs 11 residues. V gave up 0 bases and J gave up 7 bases, with 3 bases separating them. Germline-derived CDR1 and CDR2 are GTSNPN and SVGIG (reference sequence).

This clone has a single count. This rearrangement joins TRBV19 to TRBJ2-5; D assignment may be TRBD1 or TRBD2 (6 bases each). Deletions cut 6 bases from V and 5 bases from J, with 13 bases between. The germline V gene has CDR1 LNHDA and CDR2 SQIVND (reference sequence). CDR3 length: 13 residues. CDR3 in DNA: TGTGCCAGTAGGCCTGGGGGGCGTGAGACCCAGTACTTC. It encodes CASRPGGRETQYF.

This sequence joins TRBV12-5 and TRBJ2-5; TRBD1 agrees at 8 bases. There are 13 residues in the CDR3. The germline CDR1 and CDR2 sequences are LGHNT and FRNRAP. Trimming at V came to 4 bases and at J to 3 bases, leaving 1 base not matched to a gene. This chain's CDR3 is CASGSTGEETQYF. The CDR3, as DNA: TGTGCTAGTGGTTCGACAGGGGAAGAGACCCAGTACTTC.

This clone was recorded a few times. The V and J genes are TRBV14 and TRBJ2-1; perhaps D is TRBD1 or TRBD2 (5 bases each). Trimming shortened V by 3 bases and J by 9 bases, and 15 bases separated the two germline ends. CDR3 length: 14 amino acids. From germline, CDR1 is SGHDN and CDR2 FVKESK. The DNA for the CDR3 is TGTGCCAGCAGCCAGCACCAGAGGGGCGGTGAGCAGTTCTTC. Its translation: CASSQHQRGGEQFF.

The rearrangement links TRBV10-2 to TRBJ2-7, with 7 bases identical to TRBD1. V lost 4 bases and J lost 5; bases outside the gene matches: 2. The CDR3 consists of 12 residues. Germline values: CDR1 WSHSY, CDR2 SAAADI. The CDR3, as DNA: TGCGCCAGCAGTGGCACAGGGGACGAGCAGTACTTC. Encoded protein: CASSGTGDEQYF.

The chain employs TRBV7-9 and TRBJ2-3, with unresolved D. There are 14 residues in the CDR3. Germline assignment: CDR1 SEHNR and CDR2 FQNEAQ (reference sequence). Between the trimmed V and J ends, which lost 5 bases and 4 bases, there was a span of 13 bases. For the CDR3, the DNA is TGTGCCAGCAGCCGAGTCGAAGGGTCAGATACGCAGTATTTT. The encoded protein is CASSRVEGSDTQYF.

The chain carries TRBV7-2 and TRBJ1-1; 7 bases line up with TRBD1. With 5 bases clipped from V and 0 bases from J, the junction kept 3 bases outside the gene matches. The CDR3 totals 14 residues. Germline V gene data show CDR1 as SGHTA and CDR2 as FQGNSA. The CDR3 DNA is TGTGCCAGCAGCGCTGGACAGGTGAACACTGAAGCTTTCTTT. Its protein product is CASSAGQVNTEAFF.

The genes are TRBV6-5 and TRBJ1-2; D gene uncertain. Per the germline V gene, CDR1 is MNHEY and CDR2 is SVGAGI. Trimming cost V 2 bases and J 7 bases, with 8 bases left between them. This CDR3 comprises 12 residues. CDR3 protein: CASSYGSVGYTF. The CDR3, as DNA: TGTGCCAGCAGTTACGGGTCCGTTGGCTACACCTTC.

The V gene is TRBV4-2, the J gene TRBJ2-7, with no clear D. In germline, CDR1 is LGHNA, CDR2 YNFKEQ. The length of the CDR3 is 13 residues. Trimming shortened V by 4 bases and J by 0 bases, and 7 bases separated the two germline ends. DNA of the CDR3: TGTGCCAGCAGCCCGGAGCTCTCCTACGAGCAGTACTTC. Its translation is CASSPELSYEQYF.

V usage is TRBV2 and J usage is TRBJ2-3; D assignment may be TRBD1 or TRBD2 (5 bases each). V lost 5 bases to trimming and J lost 3 bases, with 21 bases between them. CDR3 length: 17 amino acids. Germline V gene lookup returns CDR1 SNHLY and CDR2 FYNNEI. This CDR3 reads CASSPQGTAGETDTQYF. The CDR3 bases are TGTGCCAGCAGTCCGCAGGGAACCGCCGGGGAGACAGATACGCAGTATTTT.